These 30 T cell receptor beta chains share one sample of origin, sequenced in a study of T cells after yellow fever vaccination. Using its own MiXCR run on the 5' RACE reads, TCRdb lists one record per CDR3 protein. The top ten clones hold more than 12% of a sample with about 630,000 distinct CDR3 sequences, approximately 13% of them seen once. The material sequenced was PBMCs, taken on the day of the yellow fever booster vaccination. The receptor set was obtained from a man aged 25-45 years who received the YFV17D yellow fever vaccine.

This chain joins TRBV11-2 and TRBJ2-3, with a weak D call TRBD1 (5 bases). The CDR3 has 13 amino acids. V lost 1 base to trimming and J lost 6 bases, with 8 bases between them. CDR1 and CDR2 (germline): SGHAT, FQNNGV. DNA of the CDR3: TGTGCCAGCAGCTTAGGGCCAGGGGATACGCAGTATTTT. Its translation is CASSLGPGDTQYF.

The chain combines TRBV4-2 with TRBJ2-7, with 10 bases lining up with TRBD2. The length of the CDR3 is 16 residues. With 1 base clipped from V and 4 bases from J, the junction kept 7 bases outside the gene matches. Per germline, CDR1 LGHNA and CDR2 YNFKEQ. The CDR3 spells CASSQGPVAGGYEQYF. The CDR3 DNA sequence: TGTGCCAGCAGCCAAGGACCCGTAGCGGGAGGATACGAGCAGTACTTC.

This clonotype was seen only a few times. In DNA, the CDR3 is TGTGCCACCAGTGATTCTCGGACAGGGCTCAATGAGCAGTTCTTC. This gives the protein CATSDSRTGLNEQFF. V is TRBV24-1 and J is TRBJ2-1; TRBD1 matches at 8 bases. The ends lost 2 bases at V and 6 bases at J; junction bases unmatched: 5. The CDR3 totals 15 residues. The germline gives CDR1 KGHDR, CDR2 SFDVKD.

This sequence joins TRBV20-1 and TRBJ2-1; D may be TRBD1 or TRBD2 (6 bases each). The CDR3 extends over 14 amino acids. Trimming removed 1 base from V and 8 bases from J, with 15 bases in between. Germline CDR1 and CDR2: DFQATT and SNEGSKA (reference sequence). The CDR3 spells CSARGVGGLDEQFF. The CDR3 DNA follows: TGCAGTGCTAGAGGTGTGGGGGGCTTGGATGAGCAGTTCTTC.

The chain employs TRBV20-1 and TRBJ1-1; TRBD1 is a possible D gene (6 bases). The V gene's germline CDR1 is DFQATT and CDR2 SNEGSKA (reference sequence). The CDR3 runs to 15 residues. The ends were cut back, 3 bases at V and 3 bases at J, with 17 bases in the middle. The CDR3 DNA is TGCAGTGCTAGTTTGGGAGGGGGTCGGGACACTGAAGCTTTCTTT. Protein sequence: CSASLGGGRDTEAFF.

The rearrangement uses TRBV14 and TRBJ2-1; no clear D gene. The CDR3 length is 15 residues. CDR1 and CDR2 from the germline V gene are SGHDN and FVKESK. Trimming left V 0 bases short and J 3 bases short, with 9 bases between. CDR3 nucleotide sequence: TGTGCCAGCAGCCAAGACGGTGGGCTCTACAATGAGCAGTTCTTC. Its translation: CASSQDGGLYNEQFF.

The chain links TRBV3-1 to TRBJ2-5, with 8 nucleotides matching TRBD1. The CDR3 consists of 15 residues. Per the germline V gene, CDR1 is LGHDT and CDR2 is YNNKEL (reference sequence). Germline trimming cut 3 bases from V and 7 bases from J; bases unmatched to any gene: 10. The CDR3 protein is CASSQGDRGTRTQYF. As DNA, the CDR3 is TGTGCCAGCAGCCAGGGAGACAGGGGCACTAGGACCCAGTACTTC.

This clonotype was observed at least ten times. The CDR3 bases are TGTGCCAGCAACCTTAATAGCGGCAATGAGCAGTTCTTC. Its translation is CASNLNSGNEQFF. The genes are TRBV7-2 and TRBJ2-1, with D possibly matching TRBD2 (6 bases). This CDR3 region has 13 residues. Trimming pared 7 bases from V and 6 bases from J, leaving 13 bases between. Germline CDR1 SGHTA, CDR2 FQGNSA. The variable domain in full, with the rest retrieved from reference TRBV7-2 and TRBJ2-1, is GAGVSQSPSNKVTEKGKDVELRCDPISGHTALYWYRQSLGQGLEFLIYFQGNSAPDKSGLPSDRFSAERTGGSVSTLTIQRTQQEDSAVYLCASNLNSGNEQFFGPGTRLTVL.

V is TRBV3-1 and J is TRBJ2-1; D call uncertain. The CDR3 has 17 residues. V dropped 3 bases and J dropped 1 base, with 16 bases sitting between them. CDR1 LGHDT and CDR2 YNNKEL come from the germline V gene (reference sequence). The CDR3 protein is CASSHSETRRSYNEQFF. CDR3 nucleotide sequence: TGTGCCAGCAGCCACTCCGAGACAAGAAGGTCCTACAATGAGCAGTTCTTC.

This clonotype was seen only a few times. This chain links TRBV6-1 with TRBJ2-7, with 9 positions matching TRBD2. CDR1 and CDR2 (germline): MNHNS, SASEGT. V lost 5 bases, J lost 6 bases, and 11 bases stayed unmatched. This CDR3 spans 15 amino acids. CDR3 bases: TGTGCCAGCAGTCCCCTTTTTGCGGGAGGGTTCGAGCAGTACTTC. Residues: CASSPLFAGGFEQYF.

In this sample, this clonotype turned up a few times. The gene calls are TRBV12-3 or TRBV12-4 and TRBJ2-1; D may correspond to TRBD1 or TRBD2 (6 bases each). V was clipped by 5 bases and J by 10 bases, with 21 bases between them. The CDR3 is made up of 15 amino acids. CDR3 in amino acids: CASSPDGSGDREQFF. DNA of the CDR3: TGTGCCAGCAGTCCCGATGGTAGCGGAGACAGGGAGCAGTTCTTC.

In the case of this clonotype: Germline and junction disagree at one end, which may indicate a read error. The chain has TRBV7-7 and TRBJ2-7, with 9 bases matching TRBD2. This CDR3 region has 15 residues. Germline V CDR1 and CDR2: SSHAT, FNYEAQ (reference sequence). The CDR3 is CASSLGAGGVDEQYF. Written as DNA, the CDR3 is TGTGCTAGCAGCCTTGGAGCGGGAGGAGTGGACGAGCAGTACTTC.

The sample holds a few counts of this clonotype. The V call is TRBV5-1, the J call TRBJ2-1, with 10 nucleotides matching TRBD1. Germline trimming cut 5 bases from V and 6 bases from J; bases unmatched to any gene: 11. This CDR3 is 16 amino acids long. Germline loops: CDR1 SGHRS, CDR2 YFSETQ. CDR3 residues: CASRGNTGTGVNEQFF. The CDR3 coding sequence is TGCGCCAGCAGGGGAAACACCGGGACAGGGGTCAATGAGCAGTTCTTC.

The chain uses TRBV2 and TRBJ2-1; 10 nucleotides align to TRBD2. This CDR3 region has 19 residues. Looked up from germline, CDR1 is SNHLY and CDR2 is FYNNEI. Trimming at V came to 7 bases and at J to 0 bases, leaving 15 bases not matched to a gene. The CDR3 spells CASTGGRTSGIGSYNEQFF. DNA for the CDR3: TGTGCCAGCACCGGAGGTCGTACTAGCGGGATTGGCTCCTACAATGAGCAGTTCTTC. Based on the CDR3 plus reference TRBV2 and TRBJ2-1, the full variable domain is EPEVTQTPSHQVTQMGQEVILRCVPISNHLYFYWYRQILGQKVEFLVSFYNNEISEKSEIFDDQFSVERPDGSNFTLKIRSTKLEDSAMYFCASTGGRTSGIGSYNEQFFGPGTRLTVL.

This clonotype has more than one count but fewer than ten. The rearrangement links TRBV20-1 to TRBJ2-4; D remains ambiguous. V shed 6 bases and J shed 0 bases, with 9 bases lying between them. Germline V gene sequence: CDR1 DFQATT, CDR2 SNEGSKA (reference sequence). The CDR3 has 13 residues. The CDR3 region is CSAAHIAKNIQYF. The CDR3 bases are TGCAGTGCAGCTCACATAGCCAAAAACATTCAGTACTTC.

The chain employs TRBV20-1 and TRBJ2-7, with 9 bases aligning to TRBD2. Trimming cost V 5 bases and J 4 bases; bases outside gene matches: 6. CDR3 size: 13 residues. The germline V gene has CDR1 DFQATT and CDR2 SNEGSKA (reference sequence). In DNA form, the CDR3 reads TGCAGTGCTCCCGTAGCGGGAGTGTACGAGCAGTACTTC. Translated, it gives CSAPVAGVYEQYF.

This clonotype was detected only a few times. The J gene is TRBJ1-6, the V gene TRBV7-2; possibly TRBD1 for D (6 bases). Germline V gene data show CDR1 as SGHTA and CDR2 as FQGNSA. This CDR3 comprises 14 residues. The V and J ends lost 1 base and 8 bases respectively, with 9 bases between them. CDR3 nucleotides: TGTGCCAGCAGCTTAGATCAGGGGTATTCACCCCTCCACTTT. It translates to CASSLDQGYSPLHF.

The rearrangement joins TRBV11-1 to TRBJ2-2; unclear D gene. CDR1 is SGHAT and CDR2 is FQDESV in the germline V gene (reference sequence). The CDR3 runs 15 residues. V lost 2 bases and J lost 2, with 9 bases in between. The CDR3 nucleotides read TGTGCCAGCAGCTTAAGGGCCCAAAACACCGGGGAGCTGTTTTTT. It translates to CASSLRAQNTGELFF.

The DNA of the CDR3 is TGCGCCAGCAAACCACTCTCAGGAGGGACCTACGAGCAGTACTTC. Encoded protein: CASKPLSGGTYEQYF. This chain joins TRBV5-1 and TRBJ2-7; tentatively, D is TRBD2 (6 bases). The germline CDR1 and CDR2 sequences are SGHRS and YFSETQ. This CDR3 is 15 amino acids long. Trimming cost V 6 bases and J 2 bases, with 18 bases left between them.

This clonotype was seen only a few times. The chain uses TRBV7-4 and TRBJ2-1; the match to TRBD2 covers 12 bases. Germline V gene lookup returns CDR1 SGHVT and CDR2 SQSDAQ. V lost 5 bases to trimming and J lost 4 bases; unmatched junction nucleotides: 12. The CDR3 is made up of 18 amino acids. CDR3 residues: CASSIRGEGLAGYNEQFF. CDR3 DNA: TGTGCCAGCAGCATCAGGGGCGAGGGACTAGCGGGTTACAATGAGCAGTTCTTC. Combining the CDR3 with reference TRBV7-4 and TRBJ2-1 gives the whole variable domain GAGVSQSPRYKVAKRGRDVALRCDSISGHVTLYWYRQTLGQGSEVLTYSQSDAQRDKSGRPSGRFSAERPERSVSTLKIQRTEQGDSAVYLCASSIRGEGLAGYNEQFFGPGTRLTVL.

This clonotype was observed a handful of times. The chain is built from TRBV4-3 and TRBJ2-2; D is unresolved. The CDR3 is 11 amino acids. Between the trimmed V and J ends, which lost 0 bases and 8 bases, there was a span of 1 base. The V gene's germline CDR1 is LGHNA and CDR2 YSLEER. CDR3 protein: CASSQEGELFF. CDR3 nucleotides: TGCGCCAGCAGCCAAGAAGGGGAGCTGTTTTTT.

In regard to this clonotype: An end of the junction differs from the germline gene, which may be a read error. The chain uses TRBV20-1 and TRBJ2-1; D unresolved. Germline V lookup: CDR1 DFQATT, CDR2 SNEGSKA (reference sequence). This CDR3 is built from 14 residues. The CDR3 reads CSATPPDLVNKQFF. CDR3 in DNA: TGCAGTGCTACCCCCCCTGACCTGGTCAATAAGCAGTTCTTC.

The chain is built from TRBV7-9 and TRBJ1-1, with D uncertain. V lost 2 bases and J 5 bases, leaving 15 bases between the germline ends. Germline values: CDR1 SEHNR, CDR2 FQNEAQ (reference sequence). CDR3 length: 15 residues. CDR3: CASSLSTGKYTEAFF. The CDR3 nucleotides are TGTGCCAGCAGCTTATCGACCGGGAAGTATACTGAAGCTTTCTTT.

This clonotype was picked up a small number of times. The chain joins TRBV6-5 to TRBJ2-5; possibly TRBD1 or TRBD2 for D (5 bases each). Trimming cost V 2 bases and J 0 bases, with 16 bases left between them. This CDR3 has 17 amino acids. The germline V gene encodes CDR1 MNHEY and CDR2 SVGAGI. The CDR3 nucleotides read TGTGCCAGCAGTTACGAGGTCCCGGGACCGTACCAAGAGACCCAGTACTTC. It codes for CASSYEVPGPYQETQYF.

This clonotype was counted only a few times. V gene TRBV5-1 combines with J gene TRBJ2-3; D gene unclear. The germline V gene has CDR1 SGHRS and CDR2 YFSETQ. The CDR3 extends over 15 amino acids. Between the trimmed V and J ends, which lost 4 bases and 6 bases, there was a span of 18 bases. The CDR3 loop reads CASSQFRGFGDTQYF. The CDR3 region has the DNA TGCGCCAGCAGCCAATTTAGAGGATTCGGGGATACGCAGTATTTT.

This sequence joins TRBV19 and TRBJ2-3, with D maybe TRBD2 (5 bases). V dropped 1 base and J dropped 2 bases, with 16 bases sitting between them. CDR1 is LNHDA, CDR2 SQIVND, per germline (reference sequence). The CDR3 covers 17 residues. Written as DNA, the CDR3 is TGTGCCAGTAGTATAGGATTTGCGGGCCGCTACACAGATACGCAGTATTTT. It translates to CASSIGFAGRYTDTQYF.

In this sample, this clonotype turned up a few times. CDR3 sequence reads: CASSYRLAGAETQYF. In DNA, the CDR3 is TGTGCCAGCAGTTACAGACTAGCGGGAGCAGAGACCCAGTACTTC. The J gene is TRBJ2-5, the V gene TRBV6-5, with 12 nucleotides matching TRBD2. This CDR3 comprises 15 residues. Germline CDR1 MNHEY, CDR2 SVGAGI. The V segment lost 2 bases and the J segment 4 bases; nucleotides outside the gene matches: 2.

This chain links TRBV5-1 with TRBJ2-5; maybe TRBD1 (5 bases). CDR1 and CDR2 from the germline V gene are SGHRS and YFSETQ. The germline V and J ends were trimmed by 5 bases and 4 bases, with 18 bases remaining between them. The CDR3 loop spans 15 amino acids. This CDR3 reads CASRPRLERGETQYF. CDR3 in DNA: TGCGCCAGCAGACCCAGGCTAGAAAGGGGAGAGACCCAGTACTTC.

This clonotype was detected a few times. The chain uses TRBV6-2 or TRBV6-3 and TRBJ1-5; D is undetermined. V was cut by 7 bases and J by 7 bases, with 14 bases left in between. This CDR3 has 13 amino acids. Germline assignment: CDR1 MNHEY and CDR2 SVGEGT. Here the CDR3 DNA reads TGTGCCAGCACCCACAAGTTTTTACAGCCCCAGCATTTT. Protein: CASTHKFLQPQHF.

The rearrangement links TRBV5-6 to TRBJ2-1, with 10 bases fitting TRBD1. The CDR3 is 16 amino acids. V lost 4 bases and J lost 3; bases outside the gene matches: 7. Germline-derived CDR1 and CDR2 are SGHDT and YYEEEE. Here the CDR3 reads CASSVPGQGLYNEQFF. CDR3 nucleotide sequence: TGTGCCAGCAGCGTCCCGGGACAGGGGCTCTACAATGAGCAGTTCTTC. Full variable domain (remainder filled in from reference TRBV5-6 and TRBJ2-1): DAGVTQSPTHLIKTRGQQVTLRCSPKSGHDTVSWYQQALGQGPQFIFQYYEEEERQRGNFPDRFSGHQFPNYSSELNVNALLLGDSALYLCASSVPGQGLYNEQFFGPGTRLTVL.